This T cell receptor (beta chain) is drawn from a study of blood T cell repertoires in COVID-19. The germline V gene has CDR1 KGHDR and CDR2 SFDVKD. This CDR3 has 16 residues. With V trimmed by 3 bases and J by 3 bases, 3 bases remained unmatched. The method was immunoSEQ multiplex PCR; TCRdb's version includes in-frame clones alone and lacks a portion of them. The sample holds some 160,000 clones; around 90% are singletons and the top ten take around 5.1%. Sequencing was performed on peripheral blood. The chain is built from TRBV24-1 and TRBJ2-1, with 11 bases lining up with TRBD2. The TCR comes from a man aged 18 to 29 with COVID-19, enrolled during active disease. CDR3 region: CATSDETSGIYNEQFF. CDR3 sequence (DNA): TGTGCCACCAGTGATGAGACTAGCGGGATCTACAATGAGCAGTTCTTC.